This passage covers 10 T cell receptor beta chains from one sample sequenced in a study of control samples from healthy donors and cancer patients. Clones were sequenced by immunoSEQ multiplex PCR, and TCRdb holds only the in-frame ones, with some missing. The repertoire holds about 150,000 clones, with more than 85% as singletons. Input material: blood. The receptors were sampled from a man in his fifties in good health.

J is TRBJ1-2 and V is TRBV11-2; D ambiguous. Between the trimmed V and J ends, which lost 2 bases and 6 bases, there was a span of 7 bases. The V gene's germline CDR1 is SGHAT and CDR2 FQNNGV. This CDR3 has 12 amino acids. For the CDR3, the DNA is TGTGCCAGCAGCTTAAGCGGGGATGGCTACACCTTC. It yields the protein CASSLSGDGYTF.

This clone was recorded only once. The same CDR3 arises from other DNA sequences in this sample as well. This chain uses TRBV24-1 with TRBJ2-3; TRBD1 agrees at 7 bases. This CDR3 is 15 amino acids long. The J segment lost 1 base and the V segment lost 4 bases, leaving 4 bases of the junction unmatched. Germline CDR1 KGHDR, CDR2 SFDVKD. CDR3 region: CATSDLGQGTDTQYF. CDR3 DNA sequence: TGTGCCACCAGTGACCTAGGACAGGGCACAGATACGCAGTATTTT.

This sequence joins TRBV5-6 and TRBJ1-2, with 9 positions matching TRBD1. Germline assignment: CDR1 SGHDT and CDR2 YYEEEE. V lost 4 bases to trimming and J lost 4 bases; unmatched junction nucleotides: 11. There are 16 residues in the CDR3. The CDR3, as DNA: TGTGCCAGCAGCCCCGGTACAGGGGGCGGAAGCTATGGCTACACCTTC. Its translation: CASSPGTGGGSYGYTF.

The chain recombines TRBV5-1 with TRBJ1-1, with 8 bases that match TRBD1. This CDR3 spans 13 amino acids. The junction had 4 bases not matched to a gene; V was cut back by 5 bases and J by 4 bases. In germline, CDR1 is SGHRS, CDR2 YFSETQ. CDR3 protein: CASSSRGPTEAFF. CDR3 nucleotides: TGCGCCAGCAGTTCCAGGGGGCCCACTGAAGCTTTCTTT.

This chain joins TRBV2 and TRBJ2-5; 8 bases map to TRBD2. The CDR3 has 13 residues. Trimming removed 6 bases from V and 5 bases from J; junction bases left unmatched: 5. Germline V gene lookup returns CDR1 SNHLY and CDR2 FYNNEI. The CDR3 loop reads CASSPGLVETQYF. The CDR3 DNA follows: TGTGCCAGCAGCCCGGGACTAGTGGAGACCCAGTACTTC.

The chain combines TRBV5-6 with TRBJ2-7, with a weak D call TRBD1 (5 bases). The CDR3 runs to 12 residues. Trimming stripped 2 bases from V and 4 bases from J, with 7 bases between. Germline values: CDR1 SGHDT, CDR2 YYEEEE. In nucleotides, the CDR3 is TGTGCCAGCAGCTTTTCAGGGTACGAGCAGTACTTC. Translation: CASSFSGYEQYF.

The rearrangement uses TRBV11-3 and TRBJ1-1; 8 bases agree with TRBD1. The CDR3 loop spans 13 amino acids. V dropped 4 bases and J dropped 5; count of bases not matched to a gene: 3. Germline lookup yields CDR1 SGHNT and CDR2 YENEEA. The CDR3 region has the DNA TGTGCCAGCAGCTCTCGGACAGGGACTGAAGCTTTCTTT. This sequence encodes CASSSRTGTEAFF.

J is TRBJ2-5 and V is TRBV3-1 (or the pseudogene TRBV3-2); the match to TRBD1 covers 8 bases. CDR1 and CDR2 (germline): LGHDT, YNNKEL (reference sequence). V gave up 3 bases and J gave up 4 bases; unmatched junction bases: 10. This CDR3 has 16 amino acids. The chain's CDR3 is CASSHHLRTGSETQYF. The CDR3 nucleotides read TGTGCCAGCAGCCACCACCTCCGGACAGGGTCAGAGACCCAGTACTTC.

The chain uses TRBV9 and TRBJ1-1; D remains unclear. CDR1 and CDR2 from the germline V gene are SGDLS and YYNGEE. The CDR3 consists of 13 residues. The germline V and J ends were trimmed by 4 bases and 2 bases, with 9 bases remaining between them. The DNA for the CDR3 is TGTGCCAGCAGCCCCACCCCAAACACTGAAGCTTTCTTT. Amino acid sequence: CASSPTPNTEAFF.

The rearrangement uses TRBV6-4 and TRBJ2-3, with TRBD2 matching over 12 bases. V gave up 1 base and J gave up 6 bases; unmatched junction bases: 8. Germline CDR1 and CDR2: MRHNA and SNTAGT. The CDR3 consists of 17 residues. The CDR3 DNA reads TGTGCCAGCAGTGACTTTTGGACTAGCGGGGTGTCGGATACGCAGTATTTT. Its protein is CASSDFWTSGVSDTQYF.